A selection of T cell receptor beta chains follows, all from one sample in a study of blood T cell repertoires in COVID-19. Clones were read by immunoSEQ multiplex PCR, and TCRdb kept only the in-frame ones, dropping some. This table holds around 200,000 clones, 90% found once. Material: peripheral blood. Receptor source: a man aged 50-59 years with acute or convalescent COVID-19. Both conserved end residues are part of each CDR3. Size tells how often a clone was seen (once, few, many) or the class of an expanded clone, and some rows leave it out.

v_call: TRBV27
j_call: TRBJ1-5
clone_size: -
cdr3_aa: CASSDLLGARVNQPQHF

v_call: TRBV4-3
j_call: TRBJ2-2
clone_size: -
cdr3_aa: CASSRRVPNTGELFF

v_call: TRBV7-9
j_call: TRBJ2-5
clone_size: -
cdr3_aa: CASSLARTDQETQYF

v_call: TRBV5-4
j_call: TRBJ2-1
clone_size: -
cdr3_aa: CASSPTGGTNEQFF

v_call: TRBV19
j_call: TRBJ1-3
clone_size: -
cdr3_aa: CASTPGRYSGNTIYF

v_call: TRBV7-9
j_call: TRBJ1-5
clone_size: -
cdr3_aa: CASSWGVRQPQHF

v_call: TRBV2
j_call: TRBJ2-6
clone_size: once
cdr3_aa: CASSKAGTGSSGANVLTF

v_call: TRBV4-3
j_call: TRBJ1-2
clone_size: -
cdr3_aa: CASSQVIDGGYGYTF

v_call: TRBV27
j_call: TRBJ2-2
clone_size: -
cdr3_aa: CASTSKDNTNTGELFF

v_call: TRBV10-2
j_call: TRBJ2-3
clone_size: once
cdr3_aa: CATTAGGTDTQYF

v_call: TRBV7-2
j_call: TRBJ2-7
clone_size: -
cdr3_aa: CASISPGGGNSYEQYF

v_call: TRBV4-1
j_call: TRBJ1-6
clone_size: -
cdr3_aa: CASSQDRTGRFSPLHF

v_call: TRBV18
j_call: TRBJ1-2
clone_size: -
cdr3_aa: CASSPARGNGYTF

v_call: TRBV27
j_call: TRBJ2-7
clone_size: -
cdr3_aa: CASSLVLAGEQYF

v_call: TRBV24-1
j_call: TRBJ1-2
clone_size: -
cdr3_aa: CATSAPWGDASGYTF

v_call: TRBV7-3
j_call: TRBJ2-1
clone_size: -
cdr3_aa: CASRPPSGGRGNEQFF

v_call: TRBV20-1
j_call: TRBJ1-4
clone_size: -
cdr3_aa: CSASSGGAGTNEKLFF

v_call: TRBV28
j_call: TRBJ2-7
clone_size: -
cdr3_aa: CASKVGRGRSSYEQYF

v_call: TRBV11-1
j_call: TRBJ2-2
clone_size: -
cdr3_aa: CASSSGAGELFF

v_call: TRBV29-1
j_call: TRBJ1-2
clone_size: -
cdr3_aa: CSVDEGVGYTF

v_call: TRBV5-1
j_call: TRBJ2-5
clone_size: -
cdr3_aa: CASSFGQSQETQYF

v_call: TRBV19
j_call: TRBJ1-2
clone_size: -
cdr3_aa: CASSSLGQGFDGYTF

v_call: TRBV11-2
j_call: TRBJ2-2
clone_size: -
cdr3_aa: CASSLVRLNGGAGELFF

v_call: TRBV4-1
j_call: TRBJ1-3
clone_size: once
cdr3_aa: CASSQWSGGSGNTIYF

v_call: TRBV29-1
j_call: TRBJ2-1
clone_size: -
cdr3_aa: CSVATGIEQFF

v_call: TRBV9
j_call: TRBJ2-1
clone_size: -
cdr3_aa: CASSVGGSTQFF

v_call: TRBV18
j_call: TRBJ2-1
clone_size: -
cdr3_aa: CASSLTGSSYNEQFF

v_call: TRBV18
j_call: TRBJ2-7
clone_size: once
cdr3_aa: CASSPGQGQGYEQYF

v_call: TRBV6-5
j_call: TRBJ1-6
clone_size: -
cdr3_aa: CASRQRGGNSPLHF

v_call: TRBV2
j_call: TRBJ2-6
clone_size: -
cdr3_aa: CASRYTVAPSGANVLTF

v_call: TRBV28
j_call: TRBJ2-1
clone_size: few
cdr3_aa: CASTRDSYNEQFF

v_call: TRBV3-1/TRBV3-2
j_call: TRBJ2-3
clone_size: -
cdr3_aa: CASGYRGQTDTQYF

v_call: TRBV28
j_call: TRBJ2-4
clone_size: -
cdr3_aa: CASSLRGLQNIQYF

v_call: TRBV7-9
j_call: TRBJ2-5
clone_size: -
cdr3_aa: CASTLSGGQETQYF

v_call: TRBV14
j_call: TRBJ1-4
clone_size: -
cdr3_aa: CASSQETGGSEKLFF

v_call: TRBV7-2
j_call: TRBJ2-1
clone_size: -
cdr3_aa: CASSFAGSSYNEQFF

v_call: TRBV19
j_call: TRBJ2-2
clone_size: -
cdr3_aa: CASSIGGLHTGELFF

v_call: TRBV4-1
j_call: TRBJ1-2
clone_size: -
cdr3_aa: CASSPQGNYDRINYGYTF

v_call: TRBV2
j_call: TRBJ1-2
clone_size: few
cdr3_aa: CASSGLRTAFYGYTF

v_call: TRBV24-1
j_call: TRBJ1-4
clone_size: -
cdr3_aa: CATSDPTTGGYEKLFF

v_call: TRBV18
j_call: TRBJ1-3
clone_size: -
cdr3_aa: CASSPTAGTGGNTIYF

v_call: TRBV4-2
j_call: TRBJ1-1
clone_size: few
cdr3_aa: CASSRGTGGMNTEAFF

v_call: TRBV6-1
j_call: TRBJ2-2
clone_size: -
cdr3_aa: CASSDAGAANTGELFF

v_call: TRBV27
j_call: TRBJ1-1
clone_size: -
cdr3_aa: CASSLSGGVGNTEAFF

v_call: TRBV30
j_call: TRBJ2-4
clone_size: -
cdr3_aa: CAWRKLTGLNIQYF